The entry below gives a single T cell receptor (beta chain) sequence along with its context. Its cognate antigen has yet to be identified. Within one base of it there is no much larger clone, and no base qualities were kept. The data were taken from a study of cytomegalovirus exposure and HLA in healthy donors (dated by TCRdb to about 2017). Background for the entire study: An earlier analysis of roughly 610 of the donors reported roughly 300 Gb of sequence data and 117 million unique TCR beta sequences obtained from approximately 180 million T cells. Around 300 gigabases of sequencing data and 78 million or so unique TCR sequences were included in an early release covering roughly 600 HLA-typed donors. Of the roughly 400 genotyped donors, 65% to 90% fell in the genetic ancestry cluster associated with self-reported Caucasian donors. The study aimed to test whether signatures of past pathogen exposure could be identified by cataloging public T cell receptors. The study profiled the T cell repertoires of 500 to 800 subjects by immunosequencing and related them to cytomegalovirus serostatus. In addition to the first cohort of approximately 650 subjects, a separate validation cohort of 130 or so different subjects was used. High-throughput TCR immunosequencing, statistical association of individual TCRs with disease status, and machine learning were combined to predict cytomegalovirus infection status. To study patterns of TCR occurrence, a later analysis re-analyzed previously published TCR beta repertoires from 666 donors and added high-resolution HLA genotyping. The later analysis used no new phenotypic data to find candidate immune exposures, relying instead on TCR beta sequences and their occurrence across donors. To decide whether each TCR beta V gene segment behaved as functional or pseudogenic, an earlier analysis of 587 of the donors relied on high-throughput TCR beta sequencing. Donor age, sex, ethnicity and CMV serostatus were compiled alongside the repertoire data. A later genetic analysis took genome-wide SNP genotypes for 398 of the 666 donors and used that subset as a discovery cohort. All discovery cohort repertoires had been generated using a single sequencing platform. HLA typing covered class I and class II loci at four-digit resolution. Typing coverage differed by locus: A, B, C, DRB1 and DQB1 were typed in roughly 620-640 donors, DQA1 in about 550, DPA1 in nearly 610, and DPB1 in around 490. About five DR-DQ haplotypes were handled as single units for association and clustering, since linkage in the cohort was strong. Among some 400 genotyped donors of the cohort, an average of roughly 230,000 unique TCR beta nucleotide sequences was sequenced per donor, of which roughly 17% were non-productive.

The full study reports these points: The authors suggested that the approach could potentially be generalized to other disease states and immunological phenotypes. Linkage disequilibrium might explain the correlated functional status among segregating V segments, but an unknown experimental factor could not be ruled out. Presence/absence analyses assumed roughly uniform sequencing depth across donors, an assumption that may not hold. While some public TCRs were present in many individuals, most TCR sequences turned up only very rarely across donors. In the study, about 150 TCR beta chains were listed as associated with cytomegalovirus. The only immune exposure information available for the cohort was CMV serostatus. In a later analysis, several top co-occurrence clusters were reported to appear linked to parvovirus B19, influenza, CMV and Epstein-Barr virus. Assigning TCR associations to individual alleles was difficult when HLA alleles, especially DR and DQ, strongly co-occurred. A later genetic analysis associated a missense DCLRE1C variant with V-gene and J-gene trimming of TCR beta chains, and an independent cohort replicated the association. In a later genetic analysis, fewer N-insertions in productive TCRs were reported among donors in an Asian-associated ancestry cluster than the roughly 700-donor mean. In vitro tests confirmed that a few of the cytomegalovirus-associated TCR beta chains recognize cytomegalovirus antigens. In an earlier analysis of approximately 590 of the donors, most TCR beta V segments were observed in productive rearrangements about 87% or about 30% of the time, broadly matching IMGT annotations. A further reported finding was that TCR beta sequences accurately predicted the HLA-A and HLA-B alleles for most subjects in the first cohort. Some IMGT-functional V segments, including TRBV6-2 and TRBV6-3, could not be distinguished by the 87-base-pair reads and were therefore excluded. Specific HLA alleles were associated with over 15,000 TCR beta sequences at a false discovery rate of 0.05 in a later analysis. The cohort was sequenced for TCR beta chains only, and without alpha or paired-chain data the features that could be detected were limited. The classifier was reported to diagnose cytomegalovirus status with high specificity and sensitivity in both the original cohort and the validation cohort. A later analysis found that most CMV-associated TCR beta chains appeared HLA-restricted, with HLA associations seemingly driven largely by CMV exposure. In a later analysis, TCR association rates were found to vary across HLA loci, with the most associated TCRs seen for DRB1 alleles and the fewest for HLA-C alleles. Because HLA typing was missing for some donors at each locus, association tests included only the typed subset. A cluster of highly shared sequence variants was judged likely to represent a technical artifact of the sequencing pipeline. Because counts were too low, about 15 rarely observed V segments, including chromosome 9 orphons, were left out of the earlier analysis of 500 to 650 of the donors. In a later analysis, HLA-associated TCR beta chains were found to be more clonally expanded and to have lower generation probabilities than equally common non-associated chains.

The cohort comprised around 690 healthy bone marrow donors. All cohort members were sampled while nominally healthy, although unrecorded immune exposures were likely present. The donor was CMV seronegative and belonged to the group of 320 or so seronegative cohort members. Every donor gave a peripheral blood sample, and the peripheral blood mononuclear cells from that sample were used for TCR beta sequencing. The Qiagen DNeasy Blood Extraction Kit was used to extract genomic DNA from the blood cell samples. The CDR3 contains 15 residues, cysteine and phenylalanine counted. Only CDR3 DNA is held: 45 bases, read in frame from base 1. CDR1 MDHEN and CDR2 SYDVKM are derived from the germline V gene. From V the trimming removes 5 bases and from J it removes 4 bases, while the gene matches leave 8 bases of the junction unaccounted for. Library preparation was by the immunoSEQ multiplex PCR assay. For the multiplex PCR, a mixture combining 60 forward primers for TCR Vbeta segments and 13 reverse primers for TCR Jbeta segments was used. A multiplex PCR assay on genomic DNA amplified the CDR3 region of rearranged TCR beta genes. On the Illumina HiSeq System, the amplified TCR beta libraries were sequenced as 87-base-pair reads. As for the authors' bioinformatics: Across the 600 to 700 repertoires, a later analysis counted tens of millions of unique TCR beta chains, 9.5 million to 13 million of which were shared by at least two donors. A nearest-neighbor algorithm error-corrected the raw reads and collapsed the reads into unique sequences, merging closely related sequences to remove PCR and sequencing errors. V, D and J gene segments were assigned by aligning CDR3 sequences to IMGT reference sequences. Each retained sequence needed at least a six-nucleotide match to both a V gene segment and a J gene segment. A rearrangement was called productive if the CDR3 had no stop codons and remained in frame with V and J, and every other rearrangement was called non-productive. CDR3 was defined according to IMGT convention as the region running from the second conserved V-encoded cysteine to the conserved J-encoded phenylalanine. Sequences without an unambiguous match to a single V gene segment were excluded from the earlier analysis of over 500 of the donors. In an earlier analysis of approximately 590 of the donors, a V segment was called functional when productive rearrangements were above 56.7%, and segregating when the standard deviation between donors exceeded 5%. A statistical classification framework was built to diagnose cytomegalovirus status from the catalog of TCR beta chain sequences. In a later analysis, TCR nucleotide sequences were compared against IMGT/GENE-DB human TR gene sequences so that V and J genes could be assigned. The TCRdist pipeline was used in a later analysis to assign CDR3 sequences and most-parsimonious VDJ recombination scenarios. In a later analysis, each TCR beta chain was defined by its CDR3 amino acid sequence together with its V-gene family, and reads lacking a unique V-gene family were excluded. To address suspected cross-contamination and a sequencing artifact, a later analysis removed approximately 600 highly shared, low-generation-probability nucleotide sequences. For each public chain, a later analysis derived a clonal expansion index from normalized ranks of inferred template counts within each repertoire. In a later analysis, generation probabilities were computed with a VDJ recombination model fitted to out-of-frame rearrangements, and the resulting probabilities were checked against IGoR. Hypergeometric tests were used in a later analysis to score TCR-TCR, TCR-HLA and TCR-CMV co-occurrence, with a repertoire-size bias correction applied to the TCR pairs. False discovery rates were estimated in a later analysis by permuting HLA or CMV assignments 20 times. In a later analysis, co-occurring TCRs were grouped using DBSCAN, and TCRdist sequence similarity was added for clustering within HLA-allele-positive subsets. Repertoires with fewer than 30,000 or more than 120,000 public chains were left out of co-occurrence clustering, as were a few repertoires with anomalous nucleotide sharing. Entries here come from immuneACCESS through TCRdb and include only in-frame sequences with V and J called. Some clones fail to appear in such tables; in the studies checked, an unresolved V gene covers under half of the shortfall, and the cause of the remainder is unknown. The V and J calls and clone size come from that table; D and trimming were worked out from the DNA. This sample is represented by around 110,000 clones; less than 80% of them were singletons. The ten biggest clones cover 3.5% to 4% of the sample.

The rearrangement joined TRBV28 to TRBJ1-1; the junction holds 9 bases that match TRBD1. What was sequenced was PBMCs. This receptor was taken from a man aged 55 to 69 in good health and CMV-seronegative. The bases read TGTGCCAGCAGTCGGGACAGGGAGGGAACCACTGAAGCTTTCTTT. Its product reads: CASSRDREGTTEAFF.